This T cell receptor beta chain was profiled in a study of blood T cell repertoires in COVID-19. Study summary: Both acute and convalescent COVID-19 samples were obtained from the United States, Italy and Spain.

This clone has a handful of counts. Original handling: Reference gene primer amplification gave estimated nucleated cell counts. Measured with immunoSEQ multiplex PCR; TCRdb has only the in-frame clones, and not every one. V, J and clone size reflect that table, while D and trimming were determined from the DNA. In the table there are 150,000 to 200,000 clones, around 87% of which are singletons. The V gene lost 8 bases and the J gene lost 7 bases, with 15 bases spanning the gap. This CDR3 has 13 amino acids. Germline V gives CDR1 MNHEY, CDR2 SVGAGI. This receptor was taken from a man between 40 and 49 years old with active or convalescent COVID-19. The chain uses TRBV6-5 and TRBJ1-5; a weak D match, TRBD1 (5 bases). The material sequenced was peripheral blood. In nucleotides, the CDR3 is TGTGCCAGCGGTTGGCAGGGAAACCAGCCCCAGCATTTT. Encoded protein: CASGWQGNQPQHF.